This T cell receptor (beta chain) is drawn from a study of cytomegalovirus exposure and HLA in healthy donors. This clone was detected once. Its antigen is undetermined. General study findings and limits: Associated with HLA alleles at 0.05 false discovery rate in a later analysis were 16,951 TCR beta sequences. Across HLA loci, a later analysis found differing TCR association rates, with DRB1 most and HLA-C fewest.

PCR was performed using 60 Vbeta and 13 Jbeta primers. Profiled with immunoSEQ multiplex PCR; TCRdb holds only in-frame clones, not every one. The data hold about 150,000 clones, with approximately 75% observed a single time. V lost 6 bases, J lost 4 bases, and 14 bases stayed unmatched. The CDR3 length is 16 residues. Germline V gene sequence: CDR1 MNHEY, CDR2 SMNVEV (reference sequence). The sequence derives from a male donor in good health and CMV-seronegative. V gene TRBV27 combines with J gene TRBJ2-7, with 8 positions matching TRBD1. Sample: PBMCs. The CDR3 loop reads CASSLGGTGGFYEQYF. CDR3 nucleotide sequence: TGTGCCAGCAGCCTAGGCGGGACAGGTGGATTTTACGAGCAGTACTTC.